This T cell receptor (beta chain) is drawn from a study of T cell responses to AZD1222 COVID-19 vaccine. Repertoires were generated with immunoSEQ multiplex PCR, while TCRdb's copy carries only in-frame clones and drops some. Among over 75,000 clones, approximately 92% were seen once, and the ten largest hold about 2.4%. The source was peripheral blood, collected 28 days after the second AZD1222 dose. The clonotype originates from an adult who received the AZD1222 COVID-19 vaccine.

This chain's CDR3 is CSALTGTAVSGYTF. In DNA form, the CDR3 reads TGCAGCGCACTGACCGGGACAGCCGTCTCTGGCTACACCTTC. The chain recombines TRBV29-1 with TRBJ1-2; 7 bases are a match to TRBD1. The CDR3 is 14 amino acids. The V segment lost 7 bases and the J segment 7 bases; nucleotides outside the gene matches: 15. The germline gives CDR1 SQVTM, CDR2 ANQGSEA.